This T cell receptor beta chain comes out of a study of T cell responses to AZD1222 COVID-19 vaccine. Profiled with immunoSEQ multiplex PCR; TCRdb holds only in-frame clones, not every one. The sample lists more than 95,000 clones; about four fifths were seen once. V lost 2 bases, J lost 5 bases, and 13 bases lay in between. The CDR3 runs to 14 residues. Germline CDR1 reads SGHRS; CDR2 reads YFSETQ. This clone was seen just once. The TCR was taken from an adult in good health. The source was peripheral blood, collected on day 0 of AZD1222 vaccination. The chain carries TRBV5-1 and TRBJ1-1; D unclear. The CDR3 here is CASSFGGIVTEAFF. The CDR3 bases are TGCGCCAGCAGCTTCGGCGGAATTGTGACTGAAGCTTTCTTT.